The following is a TCR beta chain sequence with its context. Its antigen is as yet unknown. V lost 3 bases and J lost 3; bases outside the gene matches: 13. The CDR3 length is 17 residues. Germline CDR1 is DFQATT and CDR2 is SNEGSKA (reference sequence). The memory T cells were sequenced right after ex vivo isolation, without culture. Clones were read by immunoSEQ multiplex PCR, and TCRdb kept only the in-frame ones, dropping some. The sample has some 80,000 clones; about 80% are singletons. The sample originates from a study of CD4 T cell repertoires in COVID-19. Study-level background: CFSE-low cells expanded approximately eleven days with IL-2, then restimulated with other coronavirus spikes.

Whole-study findings and limits: Between about 6 and 28% of SARS-CoV-2 clonotypes also appeared in SARS-CoV and/or HKU1 spike cultures.

The specimen was CD4+ T cells from peripheral blood, collected after recovery from COVID-19. The sequence derives from a human donor who had COVID-19. The chain couples TRBV20-1 to TRBJ2-5, with 10 bases fitting TRBD2. Written as DNA, the CDR3 is TGCAGTGCTAGTTTCGCTAGCGGGAGCCTTTTAGAAGAGACCCAGTACTTC. The encoded protein is CSASFASGSLLEETQYF.